These 24 T cell receptor beta chains share one sample of origin, sequenced in a study of Ad26.COV2.S vaccination and SARS-CoV-2 variants. The data were produced by immunoSEQ multiplex PCR, yet TCRdb's version contains in-frame clones alone and is incomplete. In the table there are tens of thousands of clones, roughly 84% of which are singletons. The specimen was peripheral blood, collected after recovery from COVID-19. The receptors stem from a human donor who had recovered from COVID-19.

V is TRBV25-1 and J is TRBJ2-1; D uncertain. CDR3 length: 18 residues. CDR1 and CDR2 from the germline V gene are MGHDK and SYGVNS. V lost 7 bases and J lost 0, with 22 bases in between. CDR3 residues: CASMTFSQPFSSYNEQFF. CDR3 nucleotide sequence: TGTGCCAGCATGACCTTTTCGCAGCCTTTCAGCTCCTACAATGAGCAGTTCTTC.

The V gene is TRBV7-9, the J gene TRBJ1-1; no firm D call. The ends were cut back, 1 base at V and 7 bases at J, with 4 bases in the middle. Per the germline V gene, CDR1 is SEHNR and CDR2 is FQNEAQ (reference sequence). CDR3 length: 11 residues. In DNA, the CDR3 is TGTGCCAGCAGCTTAGAGGGTGAAGCTTTCTTT. Translation: CASSLEGEAFF.

The chain uses TRBV7-9 and TRBJ1-4; D may be TRBD1 (6 bases). The CDR3 runs 15 residues. Per the germline V gene, CDR1 is SEHNR and CDR2 is FQNEAQ (reference sequence). The ends were cut back, 0 bases at V and 5 bases at J, with 10 bases in the middle. The CDR3 region is CASSLALQGNEKLFF. Written as DNA, the CDR3 is TGTGCCAGCAGCTTAGCCTTGCAGGGGAATGAAAAACTGTTTTTT.

J is TRBJ1-5 and V is TRBV6-6; tentatively, D is TRBD1 (6 bases). The CDR3 runs 13 residues. CDR1 is MNHNY and CDR2 is SVGAGI in the germline V gene (reference sequence). Trimming took 10 bases from V and 6 from J, leaving 16 bases between them. The CDR3 DNA sequence: TGTGCCACTGCCGGGGGCGCGGGTCAGCCCCAGCATTTT. Translated, it gives CATAGGAGQPQHF.

This chain connects TRBV5-1 to TRBJ2-5, with 14 nucleotides matching TRBD2. The CDR3 has 15 residues. The J segment lost 4 bases and the V segment lost 4 bases, leaving 3 bases of the junction unmatched. The germline gives CDR1 SGHRS, CDR2 YFSETQ. The CDR3 sequence: CASSPGLAGAETQYF. The CDR3 DNA reads as TGCGCCAGCAGCCCGGGACTAGCGGGGGCAGAGACCCAGTACTTC.

This clone appeared a few times. This chain links TRBV10-3 with TRBJ1-5; unclear D gene. This CDR3 region has 12 residues. Germline lookup yields CDR1 ENHRY and CDR2 SYGVKD. With 3 bases removed from V and 8 bases from J, the gap between germline ends came to 8 bases. CDR3 nucleotides: TGTGCCATCAGTGAACCAACAGAGCCCCAGCATTTT. This encodes CAISEPTEPQHF.

Here the CDR3 DNA reads TGTGCCAGCGGGAGGTTCCTGGAGGGCTACACCTTC. This sequence encodes CASGRFLEGYTF. The gene calls are TRBV6-5 and TRBJ1-2, with unresolved D. V was shortened by 8 bases and J by 8 bases, with 15 bases between the two germline ends. CDR3 length: 12 amino acids. From germline, CDR1 is MNHEY and CDR2 SVGAGI.

The chain is built from TRBV18 and TRBJ2-5; D is perhaps TRBD1 or TRBD2 (7 bases each). Trimming took off 5 bases at V and 2 bases at J, with 15 bases between the two ends. This CDR3 has 15 amino acids. CDR1 is KGHSH and CDR2 is LQKENI in the germline V gene. The CDR3 region has the DNA TGTGCCAGCTCAGAGACAGGGAGGGGACAAGAGACCCAGTACTTC. Its translation is CASSETGRGQETQYF.

The chain joins TRBV12-3 or TRBV12-4 to TRBJ1-2; D is uncertain. V lost 6 bases and J lost 6, with 5 bases in between. The CDR3 has 10 amino acids. In nucleotides, the CDR3 is TGTGCCAGCAGCGGGAATGGCTACACCTTC. Protein product: CASSGNGYTF.

The chain has TRBV2 and TRBJ1-6; 8 bases line up with TRBD1. The germline gives CDR1 SNHLY, CDR2 FYNNEI. J was trimmed by 7 bases and V by 3 bases; bases with no gene match: 5. The CDR3 sequence is 15 residues long. The CDR3 spells CASSDWGQVNSPLHF. As DNA, the CDR3 is TGTGCCAGCAGTGATTGGGGACAGGTGAATTCACCCCTCCACTTT.

The chain recombines TRBV6-1 with TRBJ1-6, with D hard to call. The germline V and J ends were trimmed by 2 bases and 4 bases, with 12 bases remaining between them. CDR3 length: 16 amino acids. CDR1 and CDR2 (germline): MNHNS, SASEGT. The CDR3 is CASSELPGGYNSPLHF. CDR3 DNA: TGTGCCAGCAGTGAACTACCCGGCGGGTATAATTCACCCCTCCACTTT.

The CDR3: CATSREGPSYGQGANEQFF. As DNA, the CDR3 is TGTGCCACCAGCAGAGAGGGGCCTTCTTATGGACAGGGAGCTAATGAGCAGTTCTTC. The chain joins TRBV15 to TRBJ2-1; 8 nucleotides line up with TRBD1. In germline, CDR1 is LNHNV, CDR2 YYDKDF (reference sequence). The CDR3 extends over 19 amino acids. The ends lost 0 bases at V and 7 bases at J; junction bases unmatched: 17.

This clone showed up just once. The genes are TRBV5-1 and TRBJ1-2; 7 bases align to TRBD1. With 6 bases clipped from V and 2 bases from J, the junction kept 4 bases outside the gene matches. The length of the CDR3 is 13 residues. Per germline, CDR1 SGHRS and CDR2 YFSETQ. The CDR3 DNA reads TGCGCCAGCACCCCGACAGGGAACTATGGCTACACCTTC. This codes for CASTPTGNYGYTF.

The J gene is TRBJ1-1, the V gene TRBV15; no clear D gene. The germline V gene encodes CDR1 LNHNV and CDR2 YYDKDF (reference sequence). V lost 0 bases and J lost 8, with 16 bases in between. The CDR3 has 15 amino acids. CDR3 nucleotides: TGTGCCACCAGCAGAGAGACACCTCCGTGGTTGGAAGCTTTCTTT. It translates to CATSRETPPWLEAFF.

The chain recombines TRBV19 with TRBJ2-4; TRBD1 agrees at 7 bases. The CDR3 is made up of 15 amino acids. CDR1 and CDR2 (germline): LNHDA, SQIVND (reference sequence). V gave up 6 bases and J gave up 0 bases; unmatched junction bases: 5. The CDR3 nucleotides are TGTGCCAGTAGGGAAACAGGGGTAGCCAAAAACATTCAGTACTTC. This translates into CASRETGVAKNIQYF.

V and J are TRBV19 and TRBJ1-5; D may be TRBD1 (5 bases). This CDR3 is built from 13 residues. V gave up 3 bases and J gave up 5 bases, with 8 bases separating them. From germline, CDR1 is LNHDA and CDR2 SQIVND (reference sequence). The CDR3 DNA reads as TGTGCCAGTAGTATCAGCAGGGATCAGCCCCAGCATTTT. Amino acid sequence: CASSISRDQPQHF.

This chain joins TRBV7-2 and TRBJ1-2, with a possible D match to TRBD1 (6 bases). V lost 0 bases, J lost 1 base, and 9 bases lay in between. The germline V gene has CDR1 SGHTA and CDR2 FQGNSA. This CDR3 spans 15 amino acids. The CDR3 spells CASSLALDSNYGYTF. Written as DNA, the CDR3 is TGTGCCAGCAGCTTAGCCTTGGACAGTAACTATGGCTACACCTTC.

This chain uses TRBV18 with TRBJ2-1; the D is unclear. Trimming pared 1 base from V and 7 bases from J, leaving 14 bases between. The CDR3 has 15 residues. The germline V gene has CDR1 KGHSH and CDR2 LQKENI. In DNA, the CDR3 is TGTGCCAGCTCACCACTTTACGTGGTAGGGAATGAGCAGTTCTTC. Translating it yields CASSPLYVVGNEQFF. The whole variable domain, filled in from reference TRBV18 and TRBJ2-1, reads NAGVMQNPRHLVRRRGQEARLRCSPMKGHSHVYWYRQLPEEGLKFMVYLQKENIIDESGMPKERFSAEFPKEGPSILRIQQVVRGDSAAYFCASSPLYVVGNEQFFGPGTRLTVL.

The rearrangement links TRBV29-1 to TRBJ1-1; D ambiguous. Between the trimmed V and J ends, which lost 0 bases and 4 bases, there was a span of 18 bases. Germline values: CDR1 SQVTM, CDR2 ANQGSEA. There are 16 residues in the CDR3. This chain's CDR3 is CSVEDLGYASSTEAFF. The CDR3 DNA follows: TGCAGCGTTGAAGATTTAGGGTATGCTAGTTCCACTGAAGCTTTCTTT. Supplemented by reference TRBV29-1 and TRBJ1-1, the full variable domain reads SAVISQKPSRDICQRGTSLTIQCQVDSQVTMMFWYRQQPGQSLTLIATANQGSEATYESGFVIDKFPISRPNLTFSTLTVSNMSPEDSSIYLCSVEDLGYASSTEAFFGQGTRLTVV.

V gene TRBV29-1 combines with J gene TRBJ1-1, with D possibly being TRBD1 (5 bases). This CDR3 spans 12 amino acids. CDR1 is SQVTM, CDR2 ANQGSEA, per germline. The V end lost 8 bases, the J end lost 3 bases, and 13 bases lay between the germline ends. CDR3 sequence: CSFSKGDTEAFF. The CDR3 nucleotides are TGCAGCTTCTCTAAAGGGGACACTGAAGCTTTCTTT.

The chain employs TRBV3-1 (or the pseudogene TRBV3-2) and TRBJ1-3; 7 nucleotides agree with TRBD1. Looked up from germline, CDR1 is LGHDT and CDR2 is YNNKEL (reference sequence). Trimming took 0 bases from V and 1 from J; bases not matched to a gene: 18. The CDR3 extends over 21 amino acids. CDR3 protein: CASSQDPPGQIVRASGNTIYF. The DNA for the CDR3 is TGTGCCAGCAGCCAAGACCCCCCGGGACAGATTGTTCGGGCGTCTGGAAACACCATATATTTT.

The chain combines TRBV9 with TRBJ2-2, with 9 nucleotides matching TRBD1. The trim removed 1 base at V and 1 base at J, leaving 5 bases unmatched. The CDR3 spans 17 residues. Germline V CDR1 and CDR2: SGDLS, YYNGEE. In nucleotides, the CDR3 is TGTGCCAGCAGCGTAAGTCGACAGGGGGTGAACACCGGGGAGCTGTTTTTT. This codes for CASSVSRQGVNTGELFF.

V is TRBV6-6 and J is TRBJ1-2; D is unresolved. Trimming removed 6 bases from V and 4 bases from J, with 12 bases in between. The CDR3 is 13 amino acids. Looked up from germline, CDR1 is MNHNY and CDR2 is SVGAGI (reference sequence). The CDR3 reads CASSQDGLYGYTF. CDR3 bases: TGTGCCAGCAGCCAGGACGGACTCTATGGCTACACCTTC.

The J gene is TRBJ2-2, the V gene TRBV10-2; D is unresolved. Trimming shortened V by 4 bases and J by 4 bases, and 1 base separated the two germline ends. The germline gives CDR1 WSHSY, CDR2 SAAADI. The CDR3 runs 11 residues. CDR3 sequence: CASSATGELFF. The CDR3 DNA sequence: TGCGCCAGCAGTGCCACCGGGGAGCTGTTTTTT.